Given below is one T cell receptor (beta chain) in context. Its specificity is not known. Profiling relied on immunoSEQ multiplex PCR, and the TCRdb table lists in-frame clones only, not all of them. The table lists about 90,000 clones, 90% of them singletons. This specimen belongs to a study of PD-1 blockade in classical Hodgkin lymphoma. Overall study findings and caveats: Researchers reported that CD4+ TCR diversity, though not CD8+, rose significantly by C4D1.

Looked up from germline, CDR1 is PRHDT and CDR2 is FYEKMQ (reference sequence). The CDR3 contains 18 residues. The V segment lost 4 bases and the J segment 3 bases; nucleotides outside the gene matches: 12. Time point reported: cycle 4 day 1 (C4D1), after less than seven weeks of nivolumab. Autologous stem cell transplantation was followed by relapse in every patient, and brentuximab vedotin exposure varied. The sample was peripheral blood mononuclear cells (PBMCs), taken before the fourth cycle of nivolumab. This clonotype was sampled from a human donor with classical Hodgkin lymphoma. V and J are TRBV13 and TRBJ2-1, with 10 bases that match TRBD1. The CDR3 here is CASSSTGQGDRYYNEQFF. The CDR3 DNA reads as TGTGCCAGCAGCTCAACCGGACAGGGGGATAGGTACTACAATGAGCAGTTCTTC.